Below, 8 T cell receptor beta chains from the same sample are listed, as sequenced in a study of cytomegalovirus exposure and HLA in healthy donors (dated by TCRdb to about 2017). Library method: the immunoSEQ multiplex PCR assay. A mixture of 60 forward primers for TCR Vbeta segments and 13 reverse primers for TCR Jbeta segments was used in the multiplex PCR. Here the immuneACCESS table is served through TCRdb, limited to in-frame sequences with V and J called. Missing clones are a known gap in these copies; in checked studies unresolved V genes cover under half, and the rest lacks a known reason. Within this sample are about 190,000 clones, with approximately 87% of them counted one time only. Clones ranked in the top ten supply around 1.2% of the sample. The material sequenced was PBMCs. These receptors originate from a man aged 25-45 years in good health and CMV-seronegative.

The CDR3 DNA is TGCGCCAGCAGCCAACCAGGGGGTAAGGGTAGCGACACTGAAGCTTTCTTT. Amino acid sequence: CASSQPGGKGSDTEAFF. This chain uses TRBV4-1 with TRBJ1-1; the match to TRBD1 covers 7 bases. The CDR3 is 17 residues long. Germline CDR1 and CDR2: MGHRA and YSYEKL. V was clipped by 2 bases and J by 3 bases; unmatched bases: 12.

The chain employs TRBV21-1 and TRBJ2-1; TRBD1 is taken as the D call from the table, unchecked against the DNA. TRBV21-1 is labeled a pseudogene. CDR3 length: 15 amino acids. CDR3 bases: TGTGCCAGCAGCCCCCTTGTGGGCTCCCACAATGAGCAGTTCTTC. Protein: CASSPLVGSHNEQFF.

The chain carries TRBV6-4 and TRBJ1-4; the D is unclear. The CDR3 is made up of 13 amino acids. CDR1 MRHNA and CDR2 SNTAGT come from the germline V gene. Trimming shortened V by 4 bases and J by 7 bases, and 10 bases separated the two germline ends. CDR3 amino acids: CASSVQEGEKLFF. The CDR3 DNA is TGTGCCAGCAGTGTTCAGGAAGGTGAAAAACTGTTTTTT.

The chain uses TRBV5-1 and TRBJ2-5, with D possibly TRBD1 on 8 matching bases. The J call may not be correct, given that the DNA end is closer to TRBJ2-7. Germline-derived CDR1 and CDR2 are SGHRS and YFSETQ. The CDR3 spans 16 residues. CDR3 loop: CASMGGGTGSSYEQYF. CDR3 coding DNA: TGCGCCAGCATGGGGGGAGGGACAGGCTCTTCCTACGAGCAGTACTTC.

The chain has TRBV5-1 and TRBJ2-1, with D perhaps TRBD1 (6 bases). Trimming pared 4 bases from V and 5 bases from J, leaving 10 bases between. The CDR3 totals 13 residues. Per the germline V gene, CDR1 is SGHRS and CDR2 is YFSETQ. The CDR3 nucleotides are TGCGCCAGCAGCGTACACAGGGACAATGAGCAGTTCTTC. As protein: CASSVHRDNEQFF.

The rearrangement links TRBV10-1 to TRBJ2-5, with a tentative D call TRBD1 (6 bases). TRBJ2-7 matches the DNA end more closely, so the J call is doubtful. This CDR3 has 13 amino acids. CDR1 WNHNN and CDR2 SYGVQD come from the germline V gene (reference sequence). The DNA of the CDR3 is TGCGCCAGCAGTGGGGGGCTCTCCTACGAGCAGTACTTC. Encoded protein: CASSGGLSYEQYF.

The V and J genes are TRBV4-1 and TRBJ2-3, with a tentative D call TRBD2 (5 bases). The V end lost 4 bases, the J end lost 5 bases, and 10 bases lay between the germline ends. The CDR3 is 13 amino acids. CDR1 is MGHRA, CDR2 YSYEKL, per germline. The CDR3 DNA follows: TGCGCCAGCAGCCTCACCGCGGGAGATACGCAGTATTTT. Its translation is CASSLTAGDTQYF.

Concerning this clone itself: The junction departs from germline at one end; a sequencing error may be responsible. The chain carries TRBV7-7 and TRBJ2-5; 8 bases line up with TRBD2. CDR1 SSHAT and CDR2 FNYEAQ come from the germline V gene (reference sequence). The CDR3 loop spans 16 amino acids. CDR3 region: CASSHSRGGTQETQYF. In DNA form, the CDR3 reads TGTGCTAGCAGCCACTCCCGGGGGGGAACCCAAGAGACCCAGTACTTC.